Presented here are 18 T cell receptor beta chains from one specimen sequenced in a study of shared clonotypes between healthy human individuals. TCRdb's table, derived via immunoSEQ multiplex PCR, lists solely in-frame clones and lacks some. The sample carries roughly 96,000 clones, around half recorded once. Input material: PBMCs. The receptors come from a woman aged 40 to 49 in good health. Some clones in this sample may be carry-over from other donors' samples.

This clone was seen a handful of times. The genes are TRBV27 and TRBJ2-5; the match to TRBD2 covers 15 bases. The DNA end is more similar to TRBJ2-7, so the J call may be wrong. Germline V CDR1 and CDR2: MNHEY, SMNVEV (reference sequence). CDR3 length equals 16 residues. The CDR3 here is CASSPGLAGGIYEQYF. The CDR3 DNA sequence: TGTGCCAGCAGTCCGGGACTAGCGGGAGGAATATACGAGCAGTACTTC.

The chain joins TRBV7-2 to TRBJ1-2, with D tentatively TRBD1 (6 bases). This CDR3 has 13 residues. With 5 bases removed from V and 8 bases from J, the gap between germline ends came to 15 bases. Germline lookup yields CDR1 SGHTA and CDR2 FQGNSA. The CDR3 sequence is CASSPLGARGYTF. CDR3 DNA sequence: TGTGCCAGCAGCCCCTTGGGGGCCCGGGGCTACACCTTC.

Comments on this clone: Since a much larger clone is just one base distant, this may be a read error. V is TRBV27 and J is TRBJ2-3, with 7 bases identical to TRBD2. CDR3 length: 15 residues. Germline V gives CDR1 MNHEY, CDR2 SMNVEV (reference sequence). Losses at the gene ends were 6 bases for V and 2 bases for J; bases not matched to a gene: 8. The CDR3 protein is CASRLAEPFTDTQYF. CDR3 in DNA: TGTGCCAGCAGGCTAGCGGAACCCTTCACAGATACGCAGTATTTT.

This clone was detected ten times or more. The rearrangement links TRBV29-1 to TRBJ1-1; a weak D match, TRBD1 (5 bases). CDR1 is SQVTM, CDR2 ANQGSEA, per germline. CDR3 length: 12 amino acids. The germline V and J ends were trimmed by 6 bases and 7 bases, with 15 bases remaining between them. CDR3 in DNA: TGCAGCGTAGAAAAGGGACCGAGTGAAGCTTTCTTT. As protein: CSVEKGPSEAFF.

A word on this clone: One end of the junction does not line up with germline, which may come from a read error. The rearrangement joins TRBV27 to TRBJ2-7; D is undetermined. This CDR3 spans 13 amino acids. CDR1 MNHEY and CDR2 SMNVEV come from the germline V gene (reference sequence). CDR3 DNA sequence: TGTGCCAGCAGTCCCGGACCCATGCTCGAGCAGCACTTC. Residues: CASSPGPMLEQHF.

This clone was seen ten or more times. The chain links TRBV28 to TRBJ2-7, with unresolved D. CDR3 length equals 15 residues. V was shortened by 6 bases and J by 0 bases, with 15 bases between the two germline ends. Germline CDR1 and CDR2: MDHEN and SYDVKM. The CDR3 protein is CASRRGPSPSYEQYF. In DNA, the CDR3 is TGTGCCAGCAGACGCGGCCCAAGCCCCTCCTACGAGCAGTACTTC. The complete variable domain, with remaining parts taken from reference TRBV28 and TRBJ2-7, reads DVKVTQSSRYLVKRTGEKVFLECVQDMDHENMFWYRQDPGLGLRLIYFSYDVKMKEKGDIPEGYSVSREKKERFSLILESASTNQTSMYLCASRRGPSPSYEQYFGPGTRLTVT.

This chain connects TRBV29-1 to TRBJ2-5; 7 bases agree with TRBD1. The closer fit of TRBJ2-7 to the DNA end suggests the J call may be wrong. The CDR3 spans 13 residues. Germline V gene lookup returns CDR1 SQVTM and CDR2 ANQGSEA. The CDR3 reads CSVAGTEPYEQYF. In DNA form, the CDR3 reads TGCAGCGTTGCGGGGACAGAGCCCTACGAGCAGTACTTC.

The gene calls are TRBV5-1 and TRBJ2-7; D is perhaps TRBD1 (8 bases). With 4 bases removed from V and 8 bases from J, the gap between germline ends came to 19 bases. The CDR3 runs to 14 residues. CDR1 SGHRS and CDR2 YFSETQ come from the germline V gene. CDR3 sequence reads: CASSDGQGLLKQYF. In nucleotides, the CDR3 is TGCGCCAGCAGCGACGGACAGGGACTACTAAAGCAGTACTTC.

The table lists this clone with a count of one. The CDR3, as DNA: TGTGCCAGCAGCTTTCTGCGCAATAATGAAAAACTGTTTTTT. It yields the protein CASSFLRNNEKLFF. V gene TRBV7-3 combines with J gene TRBJ1-4; D gene unclear. Germline V CDR1 and CDR2: SGHTA, FQGTGA. Trimming stripped 3 bases from V and 4 bases from J, with 9 bases between. The CDR3 is 14 residues long.

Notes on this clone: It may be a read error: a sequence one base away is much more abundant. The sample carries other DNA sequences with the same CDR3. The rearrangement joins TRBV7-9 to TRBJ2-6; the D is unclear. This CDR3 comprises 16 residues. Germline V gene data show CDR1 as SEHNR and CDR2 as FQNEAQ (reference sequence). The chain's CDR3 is CASSLASVAGANVLTF. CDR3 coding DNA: TGTGCCAGCAGCTTAGCGAGCGTAGCTGGAGCCAACGTCCTGACTTTC. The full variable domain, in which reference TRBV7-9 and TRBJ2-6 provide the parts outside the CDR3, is DTGVSQNPRHKITKRGQNVTFRCDPISEHNRLYWYRQTLGQGPEFLTYFQNEAQLEKSRLLSDRFSAERPKGSFSTLEIQRTEQGDSAMYLCASSLASVAGANVLTFGAGSRLTVL.

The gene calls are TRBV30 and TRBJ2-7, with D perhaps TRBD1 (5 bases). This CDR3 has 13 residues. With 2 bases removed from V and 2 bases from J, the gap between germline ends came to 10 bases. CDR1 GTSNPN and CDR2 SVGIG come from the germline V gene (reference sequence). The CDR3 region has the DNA TGTGCCTGGAGTTCAGGGCCGACCTACGAGCAGTACTTC. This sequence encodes CAWSSGPTYEQYF.

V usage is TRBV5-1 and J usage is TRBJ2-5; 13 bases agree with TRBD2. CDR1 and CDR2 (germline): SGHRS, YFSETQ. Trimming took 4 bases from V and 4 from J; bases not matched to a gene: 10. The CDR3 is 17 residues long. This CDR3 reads CASSRTSGSSAGETQYF. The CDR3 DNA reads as TGCGCCAGCAGCCGGACTAGCGGGAGTAGTGCGGGAGAGACCCAGTACTTC.

The CDR3 coding sequence is TGTGCCGTGACTAGCGAGGGAGCCCCCTGGTACTTC. Translating gives CAVTSEGAPWYF. V is TRBV30 and J is TRBJ2-5; 8 bases agree with TRBD2. This CDR3 has 12 amino acids. The V and J ends lost 8 bases and 13 bases, in that order; junction bases with no gene match: 15. Germline CDR1 and CDR2: GTSNPN and SVGIG (reference sequence). Full variable domain (missing parts from reference TRBV30 and TRBJ2-5): SQTIHQWPATLVQPVGSPLSLECTVEGTSNPNLYWYRQAAGRGLQLLFYSVGIGQISSEVPQNLSASRPQDRQFILSSKKLLLSDSGFYLCAVTSEGAPWYFGPGTRLLVL.

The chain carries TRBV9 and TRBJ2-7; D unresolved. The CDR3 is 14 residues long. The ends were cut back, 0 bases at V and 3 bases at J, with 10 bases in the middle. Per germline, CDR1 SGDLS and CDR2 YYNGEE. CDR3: CASSVGVGLYEQYF. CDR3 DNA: TGTGCCAGCAGCGTAGGGGTAGGGCTCTACGAGCAGTACTTC. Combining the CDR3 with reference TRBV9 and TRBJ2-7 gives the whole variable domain DSGVTQTPKHLITATGQRVTLRCSPRSGDLSVYWYQQSLDQGLQFLIQYYNGEERAKGNILERFSAQQFPDLHSELNLSSLELGDSALYFCASSVGVGLYEQYFGPGTRLTVT.

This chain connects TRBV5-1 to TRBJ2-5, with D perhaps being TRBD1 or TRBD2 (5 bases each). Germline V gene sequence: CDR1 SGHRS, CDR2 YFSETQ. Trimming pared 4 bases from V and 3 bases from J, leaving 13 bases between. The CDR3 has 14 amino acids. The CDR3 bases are TGCGCCAGCAGCCAGGGTGGGGGTGAAGAGACCCAGTACTTC. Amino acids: CASSQGGGEETQYF.

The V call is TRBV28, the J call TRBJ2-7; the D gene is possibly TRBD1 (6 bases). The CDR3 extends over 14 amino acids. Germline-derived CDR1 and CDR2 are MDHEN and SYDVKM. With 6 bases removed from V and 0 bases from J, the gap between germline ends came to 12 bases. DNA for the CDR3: TGTGCCAGCAGCTATAGACAGGACTCCTACGAGCAGTACTTC. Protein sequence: CASSYRQDSYEQYF.

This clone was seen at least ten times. CDR3 DNA: TGTGCCAGCAGCCAAGATAGGGATGAGCAGTTCTTC. It translates to CASSQDRDEQFF. This chain joins TRBV4-2 and TRBJ2-1; D is ambiguous. Germline V gives CDR1 LGHNA, CDR2 YNFKEQ. The ends were cut back, 0 bases at V and 8 bases at J, with 5 bases in the middle. The CDR3 contains 12 residues.

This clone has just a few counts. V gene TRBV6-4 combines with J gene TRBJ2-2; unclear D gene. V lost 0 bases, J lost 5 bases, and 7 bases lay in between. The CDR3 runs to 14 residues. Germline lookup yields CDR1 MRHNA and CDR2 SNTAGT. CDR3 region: CASSDSDGTGELFF. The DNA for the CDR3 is TGTGCCAGCAGTGACTCGGACGGAACCGGGGAGCTGTTTTTT.